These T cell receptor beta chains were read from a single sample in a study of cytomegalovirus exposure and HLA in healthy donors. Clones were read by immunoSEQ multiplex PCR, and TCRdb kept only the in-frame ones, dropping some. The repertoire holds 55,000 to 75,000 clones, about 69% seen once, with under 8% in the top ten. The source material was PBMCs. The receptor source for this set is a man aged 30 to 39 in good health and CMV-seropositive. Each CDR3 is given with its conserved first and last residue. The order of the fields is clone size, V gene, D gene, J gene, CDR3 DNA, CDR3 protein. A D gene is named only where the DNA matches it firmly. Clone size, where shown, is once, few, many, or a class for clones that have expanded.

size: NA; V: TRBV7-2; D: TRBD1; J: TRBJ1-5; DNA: TGTGCCAGCAGCCCCCGGACAGGAGGGGGTCAGCCCCAGCATTTT; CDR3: CASSPRTGGGQPQHF
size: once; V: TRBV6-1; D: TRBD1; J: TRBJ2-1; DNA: TGTGCCAGCAGTGAGTACGGGACAGGGAGCAATGAGCAGTTCTTC; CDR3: CASSEYGTGSNEQFF
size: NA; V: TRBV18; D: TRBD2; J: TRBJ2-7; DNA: TGTGCCAGCTCATCTTCGGGACTAGCGGGGTACGAGCAGTACTTC; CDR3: CASSSSGLAGYEQYF
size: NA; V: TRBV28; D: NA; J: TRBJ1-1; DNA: TGTGCCAGCAGTTTCTTATCTGAAGCTTTCTTT; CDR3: CASSFLSEAFF
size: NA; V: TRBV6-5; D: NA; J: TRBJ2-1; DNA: TGTGCCAGCAGTTACTTGCCGGGGTCCTACAATGAGCAGTTCTTC; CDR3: CASSYLPGSYNEQFF
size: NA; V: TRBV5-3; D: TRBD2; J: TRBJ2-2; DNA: TGTGCCCGGGGGGGGTTAGGTCTGGCCAGGGAGCTGTTTTTT; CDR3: CARGGLGLARELFF
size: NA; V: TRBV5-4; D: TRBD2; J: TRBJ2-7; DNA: TGTGCCAGCAGCTCTGGGGCTAGCGGGTTCTACGAGCAGTACTTC; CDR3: CASSSGASGFYEQYF
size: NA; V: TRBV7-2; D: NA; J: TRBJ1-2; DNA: TGTGCCAGCAGCTTTGGAGGTTTACGTGGCTACACCTTC; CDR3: CASSFGGLRGYTF
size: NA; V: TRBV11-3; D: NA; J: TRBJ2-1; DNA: TGTGCCAGCAGCTATCCCGGACAGCTTAATGAGCAGTTCTTC; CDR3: CASSYPGQLNEQFF
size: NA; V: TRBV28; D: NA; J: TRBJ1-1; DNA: TGTGCCAGCAGTTTAACCAAACAGGGGAACACTGAAGCTTTCTTT; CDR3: CASSLTKQGNTEAFF
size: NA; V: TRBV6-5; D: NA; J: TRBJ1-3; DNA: TGTGCCAGCAGTAAAAACAGCGGCTCTGGAAACACCATATATTTT; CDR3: CASSKNSGSGNTIYF
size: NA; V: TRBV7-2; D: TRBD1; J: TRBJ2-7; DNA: TGTGCCAGCAGCTTAGCGACGGGACAGTCCACCGTCTACTTC; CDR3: CASSLATGQSTVYF
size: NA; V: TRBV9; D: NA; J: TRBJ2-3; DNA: TGTGCCAGCAGCGTAGGGCGGGGCCACAGCACAGATACGCAGTATTTT; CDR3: CASSVGRGHSTDTQYF
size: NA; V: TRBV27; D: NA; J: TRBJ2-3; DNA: TGTGCCAGCAGAAGACAGACCACAGATACGCAGTATTTT; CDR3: CASRRQTTDTQYF
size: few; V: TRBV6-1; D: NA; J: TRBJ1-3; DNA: TGTGCCAGCAGTGTAGGGGGTTGGAACACCATATATTTT; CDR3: CASSVGGWNTIYF
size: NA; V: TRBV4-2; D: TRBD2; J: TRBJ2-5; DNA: TGTGCCAGCAGCCAAGGGGAAAGCGGGGGAACGGTGGGGCAAGAGACCCAGTACTTC; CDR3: CASSQGESGGTVGQETQYF
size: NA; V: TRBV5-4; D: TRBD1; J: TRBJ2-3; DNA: TGTGCCAGCAGCGGAAAACAGGGGGCTGGCACAGATACGCAGTATTTT; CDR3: CASSGKQGAGTDTQYF
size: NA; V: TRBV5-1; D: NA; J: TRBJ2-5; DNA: TGCGCCAGCAGTCATCCGGGACTTCAAGAGACCCAGTACTTC; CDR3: CASSHPGLQETQYF
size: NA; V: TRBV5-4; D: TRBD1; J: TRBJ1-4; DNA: TGTGCCAGCAGCTTTGAAGGAAGGACAGGGGAAAAACTGTTTTTT; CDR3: CASSFEGRTGEKLFF
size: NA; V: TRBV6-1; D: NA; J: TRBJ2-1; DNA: TGTGCCAGCAGTGAATCGGTAGGGGTCCGCATCTTC; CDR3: CASSESVGVRIF
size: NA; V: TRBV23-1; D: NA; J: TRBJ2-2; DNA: TGCGCCAGCAGTCATTACGGGGATGTCACCGGGGAGCTGTTTTTT; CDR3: CASSHYGDVTGELFF
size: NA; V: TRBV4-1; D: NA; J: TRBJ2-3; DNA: TGCGCCAGCAGCCAAGACTACCTTGCCGTCTCAGATACGCAGTATTTT; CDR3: CASSQDYLAVSDTQYF
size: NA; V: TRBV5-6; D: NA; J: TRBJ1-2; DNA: TGTGCCAGCAGGCTCGGGCGGGGCCCAGTCGGCTACACCTTC; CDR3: CASRLGRGPVGYTF
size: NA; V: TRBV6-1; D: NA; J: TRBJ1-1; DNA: TGTGCCAGCAGGGCGGGAAGCACTGAAGCTTTCTTT; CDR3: CASRAGSTEAFF
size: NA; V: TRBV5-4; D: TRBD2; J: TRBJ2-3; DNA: TGTGCCAGCAGGCTCAAGGGCGGGGGGTCCTCAGATACGCAGTATTTT; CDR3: CASRLKGGGSSDTQYF
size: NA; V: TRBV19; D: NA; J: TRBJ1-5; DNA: TGTGCCAGTAGTATAGATTATCGGGGTAGGGTTATTCTTCAGCCCCAGCATTTT; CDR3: CASSIDYRGRVILQPQHF
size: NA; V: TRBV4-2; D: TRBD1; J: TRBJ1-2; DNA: TGTGCCAGCAGCCAAGAACGGACAGGGTCTGGCTATGGCTACACCTTC; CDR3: CASSQERTGSGYGYTF
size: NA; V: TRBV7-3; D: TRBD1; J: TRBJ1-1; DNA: TGTGCCAGCAGCTTAAACCCGCCGACAGGGATGAACACTGAAGCTTTCTTT; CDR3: CASSLNPPTGMNTEAFF
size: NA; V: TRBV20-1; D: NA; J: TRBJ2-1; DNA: TGCAGTGCTCCCGGGAAAGGGGAGCAGTTCTTC; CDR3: CSAPGKGEQFF
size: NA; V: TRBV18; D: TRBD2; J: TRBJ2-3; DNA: TGTGCCAGCTCACCTGGACTAGCGGGGGCCGCTCTCGCAGATACGCAGTATTTT; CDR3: CASSPGLAGAALADTQYF
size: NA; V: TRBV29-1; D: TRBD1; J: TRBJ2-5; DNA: TGCAGCGTTGTCCCCGGGACAGGGGATTTGGAGACCCAGTACTTC; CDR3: CSVVPGTGDLETQYF
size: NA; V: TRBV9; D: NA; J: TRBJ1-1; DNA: TGTGCCAGCAGCCCCAGGACTATGAACACTGAAGCTTTCTTT; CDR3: CASSPRTMNTEAFF
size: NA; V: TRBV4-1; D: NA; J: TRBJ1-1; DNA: TGCGCCAGCAGCAAAGCTCACGGAGCTTCGGGCACTGAAGCTTTCTTT; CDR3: CASSKAHGASGTEAFF
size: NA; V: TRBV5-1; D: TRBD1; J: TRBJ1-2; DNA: TGCGCCAGCAGCGCCCCGGGACAGATTCTGAGCTACACCTTC; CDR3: CASSAPGQILSYTF